This record concerns one T cell receptor (beta chain) sequence. As yet, its antigen is unknown. Trimming took off 3 bases at V and 5 bases at J, with 11 bases between the two ends. The CDR3 runs 13 residues. TCRdb recomputed calls from the reads with MiXCR, one row per CDR3 protein. The table has hundreds of thousands of distinct CDR3 sequences, roughly a third seen once; the top ten hold roughly 13%. The sample belongs to a study of T cell repertoires in cytomegalovirus infection. Study-wide background: Epitope selection comprised recently identified HLA-C-restricted CMV epitopes and well-studied HLA-B-restricted CMV epitopes. Both CMV infection and a matching HLA type were indicated by public TCR beta signatures.

Study-wide points: Summed frequency of shared TCR beta families picked out CMV carriers who also had the relevant HLA. The study found HLA-C-restricted CMV-specific TCR beta clonotypes dominating the ex vivo response.

The receptor was isolated from a human donor in good health (CMV status not recorded). Some clones in this sample may be carry-over from other donors' samples. The rearrangement uses TRBV12-3 or TRBV12-4 and TRBJ2-7, with a possible D match to TRBD2 (6 bases). Material: cultured CD8+ T cells from PBMCs, obtained from culture after CMV antigen stimulation. CDR3 sequence reads: CASSFAGRHEQYF. DNA of the CDR3: TGTGCCAGCAGTTTCGCAGGGAGGCACGAGCAGTACTTC.